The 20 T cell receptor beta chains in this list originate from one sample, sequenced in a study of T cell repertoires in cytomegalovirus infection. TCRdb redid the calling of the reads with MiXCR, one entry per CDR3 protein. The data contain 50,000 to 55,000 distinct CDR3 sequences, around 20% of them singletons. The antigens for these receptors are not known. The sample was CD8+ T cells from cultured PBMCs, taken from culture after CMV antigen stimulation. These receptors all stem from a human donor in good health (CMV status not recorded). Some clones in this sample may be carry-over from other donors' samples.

This CDR3 reads CASSHNPGPSYEQYF. The DNA of the CDR3 is TGCGCCAGCAGCCACAATCCGGGACCGTCCTACGAGCAGTACTTC. The chain couples TRBV4-1 to TRBJ2-7, with D perhaps matching TRBD1 or TRBD2 (5 bases each). Looked up from germline, CDR1 is MGHRA and CDR2 is YSYEKL. Trimming removed 3 bases from V and 1 base from J, with 13 bases in between. The length of the CDR3 is 15 residues.

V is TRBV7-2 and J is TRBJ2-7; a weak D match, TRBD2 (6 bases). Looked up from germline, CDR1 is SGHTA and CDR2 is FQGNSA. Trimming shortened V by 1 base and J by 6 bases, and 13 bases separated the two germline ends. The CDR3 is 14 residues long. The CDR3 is CASSLVTSSGEQYF. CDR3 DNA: TGTGCCAGCAGCTTAGTTACTAGCTCCGGCGAGCAGTACTTC. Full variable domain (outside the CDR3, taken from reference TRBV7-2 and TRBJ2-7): GAGVSQSPSNKVTEKGKDVELRCDPISGHTALYWYRQSLGQGLEFLIYFQGNSAPDKSGLPSDRFSAERTGGSVSTLTIQRTQQEDSAVYLCASSLVTSSGEQYFGPGTRLTVT.

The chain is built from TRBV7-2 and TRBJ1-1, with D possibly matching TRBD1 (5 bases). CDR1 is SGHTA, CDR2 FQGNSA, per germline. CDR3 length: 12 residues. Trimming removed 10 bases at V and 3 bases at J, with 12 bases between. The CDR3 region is CATSDKYTEAFF. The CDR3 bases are TGTGCCACCTCGGACAAATACACTGAAGCTTTCTTT.

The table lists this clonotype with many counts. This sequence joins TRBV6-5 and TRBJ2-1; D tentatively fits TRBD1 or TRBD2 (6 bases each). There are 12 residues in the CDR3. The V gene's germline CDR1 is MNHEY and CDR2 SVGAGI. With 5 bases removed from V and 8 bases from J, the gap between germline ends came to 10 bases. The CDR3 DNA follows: TGTGCCAGCAGTGAGGGGGGCTATGAGCAGTTCTTC. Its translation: CASSEGGYEQFF.

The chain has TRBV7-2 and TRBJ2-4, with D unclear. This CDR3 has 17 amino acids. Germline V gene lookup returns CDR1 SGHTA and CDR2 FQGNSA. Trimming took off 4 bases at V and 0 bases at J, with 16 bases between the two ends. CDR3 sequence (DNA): TGTGCCAGCAGCTCTCTCCGCGAGCTTTCAGCCAAAAACATTCAGTACTTC. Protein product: CASSSLRELSAKNIQYF.

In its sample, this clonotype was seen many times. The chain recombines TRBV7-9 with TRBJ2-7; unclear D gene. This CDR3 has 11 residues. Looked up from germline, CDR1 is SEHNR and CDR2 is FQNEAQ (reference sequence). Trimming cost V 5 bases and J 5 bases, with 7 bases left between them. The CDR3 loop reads CASSVHDEQYF. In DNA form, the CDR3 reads TGTGCCAGCAGCGTCCACGACGAGCAGTACTTC.

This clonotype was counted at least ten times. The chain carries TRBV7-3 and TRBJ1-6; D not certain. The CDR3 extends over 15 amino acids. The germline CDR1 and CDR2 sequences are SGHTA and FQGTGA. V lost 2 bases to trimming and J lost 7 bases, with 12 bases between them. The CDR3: CASSLEATENSPLHF. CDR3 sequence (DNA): TGTGCCAGCAGCTTAGAAGCGACCGAAAATTCACCCCTCCACTTT. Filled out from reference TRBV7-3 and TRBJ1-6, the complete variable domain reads GAGVSQTPSNKVTEKGKYVELRCDPISGHTALYWYRQSLGQGPEFLIYFQGTGAADDSGLPNDRFFAVRPEGSVSTLKIQRTERGDSAVYLCASSLEATENSPLHFGNGTRLTVT.

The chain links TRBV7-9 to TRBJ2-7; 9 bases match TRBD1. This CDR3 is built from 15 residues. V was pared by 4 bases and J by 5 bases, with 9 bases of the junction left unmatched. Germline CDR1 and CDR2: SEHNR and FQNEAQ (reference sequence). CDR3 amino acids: CASSYEWDREDEQYF. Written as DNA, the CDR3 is TGTGCCAGCAGCTATGAATGGGACAGGGAAGACGAGCAGTACTTC.

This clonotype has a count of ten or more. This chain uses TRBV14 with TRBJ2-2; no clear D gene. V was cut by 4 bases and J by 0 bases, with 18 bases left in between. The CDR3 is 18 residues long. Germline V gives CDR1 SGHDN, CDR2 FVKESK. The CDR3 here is CASSRTARTRTNTGELFF. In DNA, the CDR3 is TGTGCCAGCAGCCGAACCGCCAGGACCCGAACGAACACCGGGGAGCTGTTTTTT.

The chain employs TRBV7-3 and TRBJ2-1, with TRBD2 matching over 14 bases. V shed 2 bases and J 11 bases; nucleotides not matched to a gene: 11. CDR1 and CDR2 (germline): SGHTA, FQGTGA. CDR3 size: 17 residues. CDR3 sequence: CASSLGLAGGLQSQQFF. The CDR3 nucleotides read TGTGCCAGCAGCTTAGGACTAGCGGGAGGCCTTCAAAGTCAGCAGTTCTTC.

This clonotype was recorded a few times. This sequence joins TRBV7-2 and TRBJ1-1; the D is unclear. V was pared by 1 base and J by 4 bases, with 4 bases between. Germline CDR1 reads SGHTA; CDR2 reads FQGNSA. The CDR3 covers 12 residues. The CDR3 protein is CASSLGATEAFF. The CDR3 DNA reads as TGTGCCAGCAGCTTAGGGGCCACTGAAGCTTTCTTT. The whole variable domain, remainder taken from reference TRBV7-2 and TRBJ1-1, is GAGVSQSPSNKVTEKGKDVELRCDPISGHTALYWYRQSLGQGLEFLIYFQGNSAPDKSGLPSDRFSAERTGGSVSTLTIQRTQQEDSAVYLCASSLGATEAFFGQGTRLTVV.

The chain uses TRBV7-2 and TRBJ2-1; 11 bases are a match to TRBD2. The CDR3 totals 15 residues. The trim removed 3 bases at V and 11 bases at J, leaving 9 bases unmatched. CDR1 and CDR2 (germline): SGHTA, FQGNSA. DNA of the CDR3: TGTGCCAGCAGCTTGGGACCGACTAGCGGGAATAAGCAGTTCTTC. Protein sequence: CASSLGPTSGNKQFF.

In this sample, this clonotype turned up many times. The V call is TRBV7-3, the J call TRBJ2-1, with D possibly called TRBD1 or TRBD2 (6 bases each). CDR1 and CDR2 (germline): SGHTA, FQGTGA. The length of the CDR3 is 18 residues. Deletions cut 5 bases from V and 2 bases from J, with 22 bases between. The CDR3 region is CASSLGGPGRAAYNEQFF. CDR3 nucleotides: TGTGCCAGCAGCCTAGGGGGGCCCGGGCGCGCCGCCTACAATGAGCAGTTCTTC. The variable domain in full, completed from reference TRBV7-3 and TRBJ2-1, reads GAGVSQTPSNKVTEKGKYVELRCDPISGHTALYWYRQSLGQGPEFLIYFQGTGAADDSGLPNDRFFAVRPEGSVSTLKIQRTERGDSAVYLCASSLGGPGRAAYNEQFFGPGTRLTVL.

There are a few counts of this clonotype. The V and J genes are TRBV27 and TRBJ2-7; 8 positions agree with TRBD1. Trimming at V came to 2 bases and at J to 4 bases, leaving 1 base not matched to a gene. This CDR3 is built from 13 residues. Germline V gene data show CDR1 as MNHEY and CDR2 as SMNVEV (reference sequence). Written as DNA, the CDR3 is TGTGCCAGCAGTTTAAACAGGGGGTACGAGCAGTACTTC. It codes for CASSLNRGYEQYF.

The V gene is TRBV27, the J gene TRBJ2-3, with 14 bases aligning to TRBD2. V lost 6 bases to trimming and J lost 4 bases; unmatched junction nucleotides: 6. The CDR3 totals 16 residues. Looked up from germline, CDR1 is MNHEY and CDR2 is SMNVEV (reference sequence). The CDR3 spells CASRFSTSGRADTQYF. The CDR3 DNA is TGTGCCAGCAGATTTTCGACTAGCGGGAGGGCAGATACGCAGTATTTT.

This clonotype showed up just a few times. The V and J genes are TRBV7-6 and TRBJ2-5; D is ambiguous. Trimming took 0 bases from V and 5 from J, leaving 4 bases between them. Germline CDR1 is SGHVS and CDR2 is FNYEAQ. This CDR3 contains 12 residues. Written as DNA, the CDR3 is TGTGCCAGCAGCTTAGCGCTTGAGACCCAGTACTTC. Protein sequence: CASSLALETQYF.

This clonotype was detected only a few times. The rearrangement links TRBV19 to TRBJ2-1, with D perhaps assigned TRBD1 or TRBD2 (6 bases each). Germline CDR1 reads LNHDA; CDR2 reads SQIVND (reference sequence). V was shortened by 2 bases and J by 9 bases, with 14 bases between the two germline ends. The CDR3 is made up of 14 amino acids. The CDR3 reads CASSIYGGLPEQFF. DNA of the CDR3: TGTGCCAGTAGTATATATGGGGGGCTCCCTGAGCAGTTCTTC.

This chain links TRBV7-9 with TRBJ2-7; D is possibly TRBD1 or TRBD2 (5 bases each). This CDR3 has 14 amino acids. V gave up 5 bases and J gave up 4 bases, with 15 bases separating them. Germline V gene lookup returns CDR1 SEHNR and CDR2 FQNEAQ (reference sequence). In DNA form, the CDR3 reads TGTGCCAGCAGCCCTGCCGGGACGTATTACGAGCAGTACTTC. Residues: CASSPAGTYYEQYF.

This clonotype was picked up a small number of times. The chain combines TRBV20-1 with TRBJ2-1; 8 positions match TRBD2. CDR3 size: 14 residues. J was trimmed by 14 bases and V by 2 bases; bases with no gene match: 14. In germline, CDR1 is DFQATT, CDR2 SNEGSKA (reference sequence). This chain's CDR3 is CSARSRAGERQEFF. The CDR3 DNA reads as TGCAGTGCTAGAAGTCGAGCGGGGGAGAGGCAGGAGTTCTTC.

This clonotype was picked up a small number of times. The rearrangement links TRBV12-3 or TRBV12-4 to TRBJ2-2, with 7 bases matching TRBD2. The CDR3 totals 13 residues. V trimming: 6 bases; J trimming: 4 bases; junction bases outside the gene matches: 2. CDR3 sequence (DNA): TGTGCCAGCAGGACTAGCTCCACCGGGGAGCTGTTTTTT. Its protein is CASRTSSTGELFF.